What follows are 14 T cell receptor beta chains derived from one specimen sequenced in a study of neurological immune-mediated disorders. One entry per CDR3 protein, called by TCRdb with MiXCR from the 5' RACE reads. Among around 13,000 distinct CDR3 sequences listed, more than 6% were seen once. The sequencing input was CD8+ T cells from blood. These receptors originate from a woman in her thirties or forties in good health.

This clonotype was recorded many times. The CDR3 loop reads CSARYLGEQYF. Here the CDR3 DNA reads TGCAGTGCTCGATATCTGGGGGAGCAGTACTTC. This sequence joins TRBV20-1 and TRBJ2-7; no reliable D call. CDR1 and CDR2 (germline): DFQATT, SNEGSKA (reference sequence). The CDR3 loop spans 11 amino acids. With 5 bases removed from V and 7 bases from J, the gap between germline ends came to 12 bases.

This clonotype was found many times. This rearrangement joins TRBV12-3 or TRBV12-4 to TRBJ2-3; TRBD2 matches 7 bases. This CDR3 is 14 amino acids long. Trimming cost V 5 bases and J 6 bases; bases outside gene matches: 8. This chain's CDR3 is CASSRASSGDTQYF. The CDR3 region has the DNA TGTGCCAGCAGTAGGGCTTCTAGCGGCGATACGCAGTATTTT.

The CDR3, as DNA: TGCGCCAGCAGTGAATACAGGGTAGGGAGCGGTGAGCAGTTCTTC. As protein: CASSEYRVGSGEQFF. The chain combines TRBV10-2 with TRBJ2-1, with D possibly being TRBD1 (6 bases). Trimming shortened V by 3 bases and J by 9 bases, and 18 bases separated the two germline ends. The germline V gene encodes CDR1 WSHSY and CDR2 SAAADI. The CDR3 consists of 15 residues.

This clonotype appeared many times. This chain connects TRBV20-1 to TRBJ1-5; D might be TRBD1 (5 bases). Germline V CDR1 and CDR2: DFQATT, SNEGSKA (reference sequence). The V gene lost 6 bases and the J gene lost 4 bases, with 19 bases spanning the gap. CDR3 length: 15 residues. CDR3 in DNA: TGCAGTGCGGAGGAGTTAAGGGGCTCAAATCAGCCCCAGCATTTT. Its protein product is CSAEELRGSNQPQHF.

This clonotype was observed at least ten times. CDR3 nucleotides: TGTGCCACCAGCAGAGATTCGGAGGCCATGAATGAGCAGTTCTTC. Amino acid sequence: CATSRDSEAMNEQFF. J is TRBJ2-1 and V is TRBV15; a possible D gene is TRBD2 (5 bases). V lost 0 bases and J lost 7, with 13 bases in between. The length of the CDR3 is 15 residues. Germline CDR1 reads LNHNV; CDR2 reads YYDKDF (reference sequence).

This clonotype was observed many times. The rearrangement links TRBV3-1 to TRBJ2-7; the match to TRBD2 covers 14 bases. After removal of 5 bases from V and 3 bases from J, the junction contained 9 bases not matched to a gene. Germline lookup yields CDR1 LGHDT and CDR2 YNNKEL (reference sequence). CDR3 size: 17 residues. The chain's CDR3 is CASSTRLAGGPLYEQYF. In DNA form, the CDR3 reads TGTGCCAGCAGCACCCGACTAGCGGGGGGGCCCCTCTACGAGCAGTACTTC.

The genes are TRBV6-6 and TRBJ2-3, with TRBD2 matching 14 bases. Trimming took 6 bases from V and 6 from J; bases not matched to a gene: 8. The CDR3 extends over 16 amino acids. The V gene's germline CDR1 is MNHNY and CDR2 SVGAGI (reference sequence). As DNA, the CDR3 is TGTGCCAGCAGCCCGGGACTAGCGGGAGCCTCGGATACGCAGTATTTT. Translating gives CASSPGLAGASDTQYF.

This clonotype was picked up a small number of times. J is TRBJ2-3 and V is TRBV4-2, with unresolved D. This CDR3 is built from 13 residues. The V gene lost 0 bases and the J gene lost 4 bases, with 5 bases spanning the gap. Germline-derived CDR1 and CDR2 are LGHNA and YNFKEQ. Here the CDR3 reads CASSQDSADTQYF. The CDR3 DNA sequence: TGTGCCAGCAGCCAAGATTCGGCAGATACGCAGTATTTT.

J is TRBJ2-1 and V is TRBV6-6; 14 nucleotides align to TRBD2. The CDR3 runs 15 residues. CDR1 and CDR2 from the germline V gene are MNHNY and SVGAGI (reference sequence). V was pared by 6 bases and J by 9 bases, with 7 bases of the junction left unmatched. The CDR3 is CASSPGLAGVREQFF. As DNA, the CDR3 is TGTGCCAGCAGCCCGGGACTAGCGGGGGTACGTGAGCAGTTCTTC.

This clonotype was detected many times. This chain connects TRBV3-1 to TRBJ1-5; perhaps TRBD1 as D (6 bases). The V gene's germline CDR1 is LGHDT and CDR2 YNNKEL (reference sequence). This CDR3 is 16 amino acids long. Deletions cut 6 bases from V and 2 bases from J, with 17 bases between. The chain's CDR3 is CASSQGNGRRNQPQHF. CDR3 bases: TGTGCCAGCAGTCAGGGGAACGGACGGCGCAATCAGCCCCAGCATTTT.

This clonotype was seen a single time. The gene calls are TRBV20-1 and TRBJ2-1; D might be TRBD2 (7 bases). Trimming removed 7 bases from V and 8 bases from J, with 21 bases in between. The CDR3 sequence is 14 residues long. The germline CDR1 and CDR2 sequences are DFQATT and SNEGSKA (reference sequence). The CDR3 DNA reads as TGCAGTGGTTGGGGGGGCGGGATGGCCGATGAGCAGTTCTTC. Translating gives CSGWGGGMADEQFF.

This clonotype was recorded at least ten times. V gene TRBV7-9 combines with J gene TRBJ2-3; no clear D gene. CDR3 length: 12 amino acids. Looked up from germline, CDR1 is SEHNR and CDR2 is FQNEAQ (reference sequence). The germline V and J ends were trimmed by 1 base and 6 bases, with 5 bases remaining between them. CDR3 loop: CASSLGWDTQYF. The CDR3 DNA reads as TGTGCCAGCAGCTTAGGGTGGGATACGCAGTATTTT.

This clonotype was recorded at least ten times. This chain's CDR3 is CASSPEGGLDNEQFF. DNA for the CDR3: TGTGCCAGCAGCCCCGAGGGTGGATTAGACAATGAGCAGTTCTTC. The chain joins TRBV4-2 to TRBJ2-1, with a possible D match to TRBD2 (5 bases). The CDR3 covers 15 residues. V lost 4 bases, J lost 5 bases, and 15 bases lay in between. Germline V CDR1 and CDR2: LGHNA, YNFKEQ.

This clonotype was seen at least ten times. The chain has TRBV12-3 or TRBV12-4 and TRBJ2-7; the D is unclear. Trimming removed 6 bases at V and 2 bases at J, with 11 bases between. The CDR3 contains 13 residues. The CDR3 spells CASSPSSPYEQYF. The CDR3 DNA reads as TGTGCCAGCAGCCCATCAAGCCCCTACGAGCAGTACTTC.